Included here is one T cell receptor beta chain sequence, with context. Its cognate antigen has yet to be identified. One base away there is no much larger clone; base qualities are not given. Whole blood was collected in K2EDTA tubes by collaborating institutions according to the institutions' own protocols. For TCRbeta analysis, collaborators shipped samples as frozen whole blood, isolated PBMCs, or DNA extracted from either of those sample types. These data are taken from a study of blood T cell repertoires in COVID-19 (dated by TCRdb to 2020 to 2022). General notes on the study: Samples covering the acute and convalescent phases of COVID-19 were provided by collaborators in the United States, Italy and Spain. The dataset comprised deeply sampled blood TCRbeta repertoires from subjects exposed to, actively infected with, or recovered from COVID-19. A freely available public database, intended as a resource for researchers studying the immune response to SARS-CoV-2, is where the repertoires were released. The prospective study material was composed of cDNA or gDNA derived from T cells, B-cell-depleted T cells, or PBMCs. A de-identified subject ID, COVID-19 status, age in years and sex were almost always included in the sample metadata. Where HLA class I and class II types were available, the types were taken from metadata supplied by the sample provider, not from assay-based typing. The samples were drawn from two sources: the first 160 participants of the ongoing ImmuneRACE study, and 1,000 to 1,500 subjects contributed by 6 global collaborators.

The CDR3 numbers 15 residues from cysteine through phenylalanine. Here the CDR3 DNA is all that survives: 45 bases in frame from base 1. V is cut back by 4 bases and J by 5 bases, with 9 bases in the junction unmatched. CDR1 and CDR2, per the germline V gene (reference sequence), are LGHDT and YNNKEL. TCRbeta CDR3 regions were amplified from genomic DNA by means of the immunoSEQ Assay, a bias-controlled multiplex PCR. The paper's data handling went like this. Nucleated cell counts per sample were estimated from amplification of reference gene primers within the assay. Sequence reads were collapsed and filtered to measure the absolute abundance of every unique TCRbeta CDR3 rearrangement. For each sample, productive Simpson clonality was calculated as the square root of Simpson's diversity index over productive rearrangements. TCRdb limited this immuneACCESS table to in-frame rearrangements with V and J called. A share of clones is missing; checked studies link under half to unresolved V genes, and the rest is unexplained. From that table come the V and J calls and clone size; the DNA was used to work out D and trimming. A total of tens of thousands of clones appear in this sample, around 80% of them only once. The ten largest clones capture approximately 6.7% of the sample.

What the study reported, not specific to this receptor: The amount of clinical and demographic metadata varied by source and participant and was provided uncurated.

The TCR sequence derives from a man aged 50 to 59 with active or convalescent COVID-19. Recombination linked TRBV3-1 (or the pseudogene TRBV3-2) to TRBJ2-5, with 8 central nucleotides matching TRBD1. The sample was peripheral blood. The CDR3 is CASSLGQVDTETQYF. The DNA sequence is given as TGTGCCAGCAGCCTGGGACAGGTGGATACGGAGACCCAGTACTTC.